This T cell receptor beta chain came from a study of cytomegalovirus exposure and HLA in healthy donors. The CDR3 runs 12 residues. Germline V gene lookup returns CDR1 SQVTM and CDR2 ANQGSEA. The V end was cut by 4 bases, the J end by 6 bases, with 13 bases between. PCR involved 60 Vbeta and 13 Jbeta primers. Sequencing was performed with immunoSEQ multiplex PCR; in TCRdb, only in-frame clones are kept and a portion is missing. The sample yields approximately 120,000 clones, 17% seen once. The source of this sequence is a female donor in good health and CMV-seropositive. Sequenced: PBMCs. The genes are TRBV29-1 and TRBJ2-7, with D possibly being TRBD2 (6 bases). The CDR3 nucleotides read TGCAGCGTTGGCGGGAATCGGTTCGAGCAGTACTTC. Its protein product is CSVGGNRFEQYF.